A selection of T cell receptor beta chains follows, all from one sample in a study of T cells in Graves' hyperthyroidism and ophthalmopathy. TCRdb redid the calling of the multiplex PCR reads with MiXCR, one entry per CDR3 protein. The sample lists roughly 700,000 distinct CDR3 sequences, around a third seen once, with around 30% in the top ten. The material sequenced was blood. Receptor source: a middle-aged woman with Graves' hyperthyroidism. Each CDR3 is given with its conserved first and last residue. Each record gives: clone size, V gene, J gene, D gene, CDR3 protein, CDR3 DNA. D genes are given only for firm matches. Some rows mark clone size as missing; the rest say once, few, many or name a class of expanded clone.

.,TRBV10-3,TRBJ2-2,.,CASARQANTGELFF,TGTGCCAGCGCTCGACAGGCGAACACCGGGGAGCTGTTTTTT
few,TRBV7-8,TRBJ1-2,.,CASSPTLRTNYGYTF,TGTGCCAGCAGCCCAACTCTTAGGACTAACTATGGCTACACCTTC
.,TRBV7-2,TRBJ2-3,.,CASSLVAGRDTQYF,TGTGCCAGCAGCTTAGTGGCGGGGAGGGATACGCAGTATTTT
many,TRBV10-3,TRBJ2-7,.,CATWDGRREQYF,TGTGCCACCTGGGACGGACGGCGCGAGCAGTACTTC
many,TRBV7-2,TRBJ2-2,TRBD1,CACLKGANTGELFF,TGTGCCTGCCTTAAGGGGGCAAACACCGGGGAGCTGTTTTTT
.,TRBV11-3,TRBJ1-2,.,CASSHRPPDTYGYTF,TGTGCCAGCAGCCATAGGCCCCCTGACACCTATGGCTACACCTTC
many,TRBV20-1,TRBJ1-2,.,CSAQGTIGGYTF,TGCAGTGCTCAGGGGACAATAGGTGGCTACACCTTC
few,TRBV12-3/TRBV12-4,TRBJ2-7,.,CASSLGRAVAYEQYF,TGTGCCAGCAGTTTAGGGCGGGCGGTGGCCTACGAGCAGTACTTC
.,TRBV9,TRBJ2-1,.,CASSWRTAREQFF,TGTGCCAGCAGTTGGCGGACAGCCCGTGAGCAGTTCTTC
.,TRBV7-2,TRBJ1-1,.,CASSSLSTRETEAFF,TGTGCCAGCAGCTCGCTTTCCACTCGGGAAACTGAAGCTTTCTTT
.,TRBV5-1,TRBJ1-2,TRBD1,CASSIVPGQGSYGYTF,TGCGCCAGCAGCATCGTCCCGGGACAGGGATCCTATGGCTACACCTTC
.,TRBV5-4,TRBJ1-4,.,CASSLGSPAPHEKLFF,TGTGCCAGCAGCTTGGGAAGCCCAGCCCCTCATGAAAAACTGTTTTTT
few,TRBV11-2,TRBJ2-7,TRBD1,CASSYRGQGALYEQYF,TGTGCCAGCAGCTACCGGGGACAGGGGGCCCTCTACGAGCAGTACTTC
few,TRBV4-3,TRBJ1-1,.,CASSQGALGGAEAFF,TGCGCCAGCAGCCAAGGAGCTTTGGGGGGAGCTGAAGCTTTCTTT
.,TRBV7-9,TRBJ1-1,.,CASSKPSRGSGTEAFF,TGTGCCAGTAGTAAGCCCTCCCGGGGCTCGGGCACTGAAGCTTTCTTT
few,TRBV14,TRBJ2-7,.,CASSQETNYEQYF,TGTGCCAGCAGCCAAGAAACTAACTACGAGCAGTACTTC
many,TRBV2,TRBJ2-7,.,CASRDWKGWSYEQYF,TGTGCCAGCAGGGACTGGAAGGGGTGGTCCTACGAGCAGTACTTC
.,TRBV9,TRBJ2-7,.,CASSEGGVGAYEQYF,TGTGCCAGCAGCGAGGGAGGTGTGGGGGCCTACGAGCAGTACTTC
many,TRBV10-3,TRBJ1-1,.,CAINSDSTEAFF,TGTGCCATCAATTCAGACAGCACTGAAGCTTTCTTT
.,TRBV4-3,TRBJ1-6,.,CASSHEKGRNSPLHF,TGCGCCAGCAGCCATGAAAAGGGGAGAAATTCACCCCTCCACTTT
few,TRBV7-9,TRBJ1-1,.,CASSWFGEDTEAFF,TGTGCCAGCAGCTGGTTTGGAGAGGACACTGAAGCTTTCTTT
few,TRBV3-1,TRBJ1-5,.,CASSQDWGDQPQHF,TGTGCCAGCAGCCAAGATTGGGGGGATCAGCCCCAGCATTTT